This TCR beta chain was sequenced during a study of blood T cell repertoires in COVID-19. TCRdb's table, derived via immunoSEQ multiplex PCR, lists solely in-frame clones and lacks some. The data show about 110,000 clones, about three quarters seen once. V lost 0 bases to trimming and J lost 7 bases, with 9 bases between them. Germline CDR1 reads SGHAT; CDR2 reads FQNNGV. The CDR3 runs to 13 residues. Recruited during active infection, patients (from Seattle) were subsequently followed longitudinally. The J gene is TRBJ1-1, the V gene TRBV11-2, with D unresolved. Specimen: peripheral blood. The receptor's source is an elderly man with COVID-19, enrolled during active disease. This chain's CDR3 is CASSLDEGGEAFF. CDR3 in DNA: TGTGCCAGCAGCTTAGATGAGGGTGGTGAAGCTTTCTTT.